This record covers a single T cell receptor beta chain. Its antigen remains undetermined. Per-base qualities were not stored, and no clone one base away is much larger. The CDR3 regions of human TCRbeta chains were analyzed by immunosequencing. Per the source publication's procedure: TCRs in the repertoires were compared against a reference library of SARS-CoV-2-specific TCRs that had been generated with the MIRA antigen-specificity platform. Breadth was defined as the fraction of unique TCRs that were SARS-CoV-2-associated, and depth was defined as the fraction of total T cells that were SARS-CoV-2-associated. Using the MIRA data, each spike-specific TCR was assigned both to the spike region to which the TCR was reactive and to a CD4 or CD8 class. Log10-transformed breadth and depth values were compared by one-way ANOVA with Sidak's multiple comparisons tests. TCRdb mirrors the immuneACCESS table, restricted to in-frame sequences. Some clones are absent from its copies; in checked studies, under half trace to an unresolved V gene, and the reason for the others is unknown. V, J and clone size were drawn from that table, and D and trimming were deduced from the DNA. The sample table holds about 83,000 clones, of which roughly 86% were seen once. In total, the top ten clones hold roughly 9.4% of the sample.

The intended sense of this specimen's time point label: baseline before first vaccination. Vaccinee samples were obtained from the UK trials COV001 and COV002, which included a single-blind randomized controlled phase 2/3 trial of AZD1222 (ChAdOx1 nCoV-19) in healthy adults. For TCRbeta chain sequencing, PBMC samples from trial participants were taken at day 0 and at day 28 after the second dose. This record belongs to a study of T cell responses to AZD1222 COVID-19 vaccine (dated by TCRdb to about 2021). Context from the whole study: AZD1222 recipients whose second dose came at about 4 weeks and those whose second dose came at about 12 weeks were combined into one group, since spike-specific TCR depth and breadth did not differ between the two schedules. Trial participants were enrolled into age subgroups of 18-55, 56-69 and 70-plus years, which contained approximately 150, 30 and 60 TCR-sequenced participants, respectively. TCR sequencing was performed for 230 to 250 trial participants, of whom around 200 were given two doses of AZD1222 and some 26 were given two doses of MenACWY control vaccine. General conclusions and limits of the study: Reportedly, almost half of the unique spike-specific TCRs recognized epitopes lying outside the regions that are mutated in the B.1.351 and B.1.1.7 variants. After two AZD1222 doses, both the breadth and the depth of spike-specific TCRs were significantly higher than at day 0 and than in MenACWY recipients. Conclusions about previously exposed vaccinees are limited, since just a handful of AZD1222 recipients were seropositive for SARS-CoV-2 at baseline. The vaccine-associated CD4 TCRs covered the entire spike protein, and the dominant responses fell in regions 160-218 and 743-854. Because no day 14 peak-response samples were available, the repertoires could be characterized only after the peak T cell response. Most participants were white British and females outnumbered males, and the authors suggested that clonal diversity may have been underestimated. In the small 56-69-year group, the increase in depth fell short of significance, most likely because of low power.

For CDR1 and CDR2, the germline V gene lists SGHTA and FQGNSA. V and J lose 2 bases and 2 bases, and a span of 10 bases separates them. The CDR3 holds 15 amino acids from the cysteine to the phenylalanine. CDR3 DNA only is kept here, 45 bases in frame from base 1. The chain employs TRBV7-2 and TRBJ1-3; 6 matching bases give a weak D call of TRBD1. This TCR came from an adult in good health. The material was peripheral blood, obtained on day 0 of AZD1222 vaccination. The CDR3 is CASSLLGHAGNTIYF. The DNA sequence reads TGTGCCAGCAGCTTACTGGGACACGCTGGAAACACCATATATTTT.